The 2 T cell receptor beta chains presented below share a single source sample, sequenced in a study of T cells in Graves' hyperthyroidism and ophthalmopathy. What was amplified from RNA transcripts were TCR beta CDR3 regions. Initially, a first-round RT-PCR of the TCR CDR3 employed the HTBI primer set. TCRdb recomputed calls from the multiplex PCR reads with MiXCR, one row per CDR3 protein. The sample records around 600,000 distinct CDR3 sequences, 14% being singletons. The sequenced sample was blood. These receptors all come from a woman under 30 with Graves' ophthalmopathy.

CDR3 bases: TGTGCCACCAGTGATTCCAGGGTACTAGCTGGCACAGATACGCAGTATTTT. This codes for CATSDSRVLAGTDTQYF. This rearrangement joins TRBV24-1 to TRBJ2-3, with a possible D match to TRBD2 (6 bases). V lost 2 bases, J lost 1 base, and 15 bases lay in between. The germline V gene encodes CDR1 KGHDR and CDR2 SFDVKD. CDR3 size: 17 residues.

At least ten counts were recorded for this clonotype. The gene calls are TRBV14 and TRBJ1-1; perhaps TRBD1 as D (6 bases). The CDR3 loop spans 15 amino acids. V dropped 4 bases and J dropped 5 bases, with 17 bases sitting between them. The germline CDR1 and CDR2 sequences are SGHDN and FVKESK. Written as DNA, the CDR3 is TGTGCCAGCAGCCCAAGGGCGGGGGCGAGGACTGAAGCTTTCTTT. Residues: CASSPRAGARTEAFF.